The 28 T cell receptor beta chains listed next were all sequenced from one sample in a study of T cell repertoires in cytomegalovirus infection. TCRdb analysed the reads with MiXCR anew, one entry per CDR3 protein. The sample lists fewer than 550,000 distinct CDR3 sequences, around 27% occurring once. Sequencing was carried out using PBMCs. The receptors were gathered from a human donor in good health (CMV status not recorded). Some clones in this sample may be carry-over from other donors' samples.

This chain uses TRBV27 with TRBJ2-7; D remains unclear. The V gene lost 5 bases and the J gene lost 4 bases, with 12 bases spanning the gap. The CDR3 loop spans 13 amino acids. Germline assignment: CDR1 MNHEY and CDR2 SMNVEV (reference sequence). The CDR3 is CASSRFGPYEQYV. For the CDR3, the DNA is TGTGCCAGCAGTAGATTCGGACCTTACGAGCAGTACGTC.

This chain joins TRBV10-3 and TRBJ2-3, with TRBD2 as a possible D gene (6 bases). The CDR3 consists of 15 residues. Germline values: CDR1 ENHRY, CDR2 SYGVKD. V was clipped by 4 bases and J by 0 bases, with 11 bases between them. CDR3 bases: TGTGCCATCAGTGGCCTAGCGAGTAGCACAGATACGCAGTATTTT. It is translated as CAISGLASSTDTQYF.

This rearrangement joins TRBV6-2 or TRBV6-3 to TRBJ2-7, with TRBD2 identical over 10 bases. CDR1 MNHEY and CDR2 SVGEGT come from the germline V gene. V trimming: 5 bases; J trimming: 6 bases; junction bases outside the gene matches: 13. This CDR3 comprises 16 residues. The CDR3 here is CASSPSHLAGVFEQYF. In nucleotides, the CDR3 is TGTGCCAGCAGTCCCAGCCATCTAGCGGGAGTCTTCGAGCAGTACTTC.

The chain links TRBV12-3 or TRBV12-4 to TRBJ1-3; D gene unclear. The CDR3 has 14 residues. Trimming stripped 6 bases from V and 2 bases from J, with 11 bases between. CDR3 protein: CASRSRAPGNTIYF. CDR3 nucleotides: TGTGCCAGCAGGAGCCGAGCGCCTGGAAACACCATATATTTT.

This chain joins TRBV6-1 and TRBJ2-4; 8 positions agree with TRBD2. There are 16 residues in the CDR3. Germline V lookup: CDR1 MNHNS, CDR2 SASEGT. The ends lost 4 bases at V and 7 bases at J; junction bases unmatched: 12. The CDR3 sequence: CASSAGGWAGWNIQYF. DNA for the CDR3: TGTGCCAGCAGTGCGGGGGGGTGGGCTGGATGGAACATTCAGTACTTC.

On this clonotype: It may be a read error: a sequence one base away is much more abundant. CDR3 DNA: TGTGCCAGCAGACTAGCGGGGGGCACAGATACGCAGGATTTT. Residues: CASRLAGGTDTQDF. This chain uses TRBV12-3 or TRBV12-4 with TRBJ2-3; 12 nucleotides line up with TRBD2. The CDR3 has 14 amino acids.

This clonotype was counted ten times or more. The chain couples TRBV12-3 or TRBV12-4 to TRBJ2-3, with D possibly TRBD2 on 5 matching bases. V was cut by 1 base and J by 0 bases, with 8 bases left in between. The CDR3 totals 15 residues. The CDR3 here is CASSLGQRSTDTQYF. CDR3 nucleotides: TGTGCCAGCAGTTTAGGGCAGCGGAGCACAGATACGCAGTATTTT.

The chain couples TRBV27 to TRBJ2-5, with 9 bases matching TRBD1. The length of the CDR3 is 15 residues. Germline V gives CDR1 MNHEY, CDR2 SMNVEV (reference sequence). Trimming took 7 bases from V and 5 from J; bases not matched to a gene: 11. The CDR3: CASNTNRGLFETQYF. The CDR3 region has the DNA TGTGCCAGCAATACTAACAGGGGGCTCTTTGAGACCCAGTACTTC.

The chain's CDR3 is CAWSSGLGSNQPQHF. In nucleotides, the CDR3 is TGTGCCTGGAGTTCAGGGTTGGGTAGCAATCAGCCCCAGCATTTT. The V gene is TRBV30, the J gene TRBJ1-5; a possible D gene is TRBD1 (5 bases). Germline V gene sequence: CDR1 GTSNPN, CDR2 SVGIG (reference sequence). The CDR3 sequence is 15 residues long. V was shortened by 2 bases and J by 0 bases, with 11 bases between the two germline ends.

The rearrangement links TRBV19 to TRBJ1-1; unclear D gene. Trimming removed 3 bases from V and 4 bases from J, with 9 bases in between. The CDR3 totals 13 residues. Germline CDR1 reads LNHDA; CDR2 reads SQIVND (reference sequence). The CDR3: CASSMGWGTEAFF. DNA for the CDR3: TGTGCCAGTAGTATGGGATGGGGCACTGAAGCTTTCTTT.

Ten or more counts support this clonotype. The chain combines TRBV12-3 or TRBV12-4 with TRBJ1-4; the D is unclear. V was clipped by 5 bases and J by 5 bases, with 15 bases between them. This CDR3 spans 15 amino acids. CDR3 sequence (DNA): TGTGCCAGCAGTCCGGGGATGGGGTCAAATGAAAAACTGTTTTTT. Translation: CASSPGMGSNEKLFF.

The CDR3 loop is CASSLVRTGLRGYTF. CDR3 coding DNA: TGTGCCAGCAGTTTAGTTCGAACAGGGCTCCGTGGCTACACCTTC. The chain combines TRBV12-3 or TRBV12-4 with TRBJ1-2, with a possible D match to TRBD1 (6 bases). The CDR3 runs to 15 residues. Between the trimmed V and J ends, which lost 1 base and 7 bases, there was a span of 16 bases.

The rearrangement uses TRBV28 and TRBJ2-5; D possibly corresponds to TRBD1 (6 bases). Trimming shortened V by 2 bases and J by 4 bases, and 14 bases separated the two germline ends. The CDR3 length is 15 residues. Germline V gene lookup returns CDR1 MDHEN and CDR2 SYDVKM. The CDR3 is CASSLPAKGVETQYF. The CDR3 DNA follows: TGTGCCAGCAGTTTACCAGCTAAGGGGGTAGAGACCCAGTACTTC.

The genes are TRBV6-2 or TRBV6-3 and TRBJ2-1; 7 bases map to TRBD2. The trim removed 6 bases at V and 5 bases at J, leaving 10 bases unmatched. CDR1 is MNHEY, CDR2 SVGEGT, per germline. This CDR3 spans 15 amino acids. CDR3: CASSAHRDYHNEQFF. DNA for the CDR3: TGTGCCAGCAGCGCACACCGGGACTACCACAATGAGCAGTTCTTC.

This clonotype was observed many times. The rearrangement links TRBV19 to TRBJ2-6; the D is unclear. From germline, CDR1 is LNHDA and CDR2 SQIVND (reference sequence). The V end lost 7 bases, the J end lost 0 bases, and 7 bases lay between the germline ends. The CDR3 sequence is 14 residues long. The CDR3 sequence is CASIDPSGANVLTF. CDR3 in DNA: TGTGCCAGTATTGACCCCTCTGGGGCCAACGTCCTGACTTTC.

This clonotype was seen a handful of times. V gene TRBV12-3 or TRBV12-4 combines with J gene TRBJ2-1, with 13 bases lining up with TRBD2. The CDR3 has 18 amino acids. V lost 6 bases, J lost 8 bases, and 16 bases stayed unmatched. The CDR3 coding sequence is TGTGCCAGCAGACAGGGCGTACTAGCGGGAGGGCCTAACGATGAGCAGTTCTTC. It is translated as CASRQGVLAGGPNDEQFF.

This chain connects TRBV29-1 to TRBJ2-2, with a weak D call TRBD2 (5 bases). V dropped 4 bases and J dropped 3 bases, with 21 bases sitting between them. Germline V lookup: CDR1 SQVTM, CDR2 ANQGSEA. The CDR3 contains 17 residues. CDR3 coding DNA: TGCAGCGTTGGAGAAAGTCGAACTAGTAATGACACCGGGGAGCTGTTTTTT. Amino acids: CSVGESRTSNDTGELFF.

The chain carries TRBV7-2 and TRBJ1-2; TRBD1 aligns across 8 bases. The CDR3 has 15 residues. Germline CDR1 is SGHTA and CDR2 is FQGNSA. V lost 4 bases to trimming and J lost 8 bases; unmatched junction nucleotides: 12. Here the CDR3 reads CASSSTDRDLGGYTF. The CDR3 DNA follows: TGTGCCAGCAGCTCGACGGACAGGGACCTGGGGGGCTACACCTTC.

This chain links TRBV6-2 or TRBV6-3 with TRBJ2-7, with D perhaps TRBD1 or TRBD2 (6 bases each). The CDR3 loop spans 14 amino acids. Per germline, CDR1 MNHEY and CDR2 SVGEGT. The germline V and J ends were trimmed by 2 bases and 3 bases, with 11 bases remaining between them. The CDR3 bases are TGTGCCAGCAGTTACCCGGGGGCAGTCTACGAGCAGTACTTC. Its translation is CASSYPGAVYEQYF.

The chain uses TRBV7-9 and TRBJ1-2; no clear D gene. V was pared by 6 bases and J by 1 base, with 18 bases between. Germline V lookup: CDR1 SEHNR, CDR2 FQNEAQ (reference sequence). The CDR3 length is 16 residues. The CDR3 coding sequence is TGTGCCAGCAGGTCTACCGGGGATTCTCTTAACTATGGCTACACCTTC. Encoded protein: CASRSTGDSLNYGYTF.

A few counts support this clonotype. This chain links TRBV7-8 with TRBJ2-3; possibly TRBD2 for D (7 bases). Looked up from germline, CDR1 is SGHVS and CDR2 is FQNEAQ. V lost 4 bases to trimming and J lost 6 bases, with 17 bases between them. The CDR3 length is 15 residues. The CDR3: CASSSGGRGGDTQYF. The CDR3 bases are TGTGCCAGCAGCTCGGGCGGGAGAGGGGGGGATACGCAGTATTTT.

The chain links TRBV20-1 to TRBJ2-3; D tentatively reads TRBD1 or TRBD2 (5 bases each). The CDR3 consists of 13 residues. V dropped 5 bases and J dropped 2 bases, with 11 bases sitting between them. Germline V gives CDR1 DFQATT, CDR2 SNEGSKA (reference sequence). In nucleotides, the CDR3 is TGCAGTGCTCAGAGGGACCCCACAGATACGCAGTATTTT. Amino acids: CSAQRDPTDTQYF.

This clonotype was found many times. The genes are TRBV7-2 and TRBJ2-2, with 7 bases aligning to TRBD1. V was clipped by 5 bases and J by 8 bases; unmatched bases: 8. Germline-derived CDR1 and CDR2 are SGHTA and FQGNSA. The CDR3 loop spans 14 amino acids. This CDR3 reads CASSTRQGKGELFF. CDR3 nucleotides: TGTGCCAGCAGCACAAGACAGGGAAAGGGGGAGCTGTTTTTT.

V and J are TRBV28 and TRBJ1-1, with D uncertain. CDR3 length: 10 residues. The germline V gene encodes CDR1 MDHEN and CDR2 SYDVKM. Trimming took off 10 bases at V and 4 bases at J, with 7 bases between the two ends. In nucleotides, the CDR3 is TGTGCCACCCGGGGCACTGAAGCTTTCTTT. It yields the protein CATRGTEAFF.

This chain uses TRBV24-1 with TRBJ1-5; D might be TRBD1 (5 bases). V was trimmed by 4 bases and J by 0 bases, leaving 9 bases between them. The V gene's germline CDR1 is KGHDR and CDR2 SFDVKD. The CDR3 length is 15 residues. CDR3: CATSEGVISNQPQHF. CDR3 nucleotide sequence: TGTGCCACCAGTGAAGGGGTTATTAGCAATCAGCCCCAGCATTTT.

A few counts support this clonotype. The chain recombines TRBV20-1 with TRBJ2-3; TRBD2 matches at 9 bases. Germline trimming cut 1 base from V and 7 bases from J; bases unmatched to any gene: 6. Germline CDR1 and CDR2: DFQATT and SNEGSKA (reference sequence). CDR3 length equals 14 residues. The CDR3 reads CSARAGGRGNTQYF. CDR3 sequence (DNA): TGCAGTGCTAGAGCTGGCGGGAGGGGAAATACGCAGTATTTT.

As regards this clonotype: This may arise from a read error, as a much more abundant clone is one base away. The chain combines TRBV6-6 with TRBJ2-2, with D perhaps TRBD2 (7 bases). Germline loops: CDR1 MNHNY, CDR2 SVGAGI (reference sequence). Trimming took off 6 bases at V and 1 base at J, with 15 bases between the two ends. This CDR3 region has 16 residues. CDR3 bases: TGTGCCAGCAGGCTTAGGGGGGGCAAGAACACCGGGGAGCTGTTTTTT. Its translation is CASRLRGGKNTGELFF.

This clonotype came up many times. The CDR3 spells CASTESGGRSTDTQYF. DNA of the CDR3: TGTGCCAGCACCGAAAGTGGCGGGAGAAGCACAGATACGCAGTATTTT. This chain links TRBV7-6 with TRBJ2-3; 7 bases fit TRBD2. The CDR3 has 16 residues. V was clipped by 7 bases and J by 0 bases; unmatched bases: 10. The germline V gene has CDR1 SGHVS and CDR2 FNYEAQ.